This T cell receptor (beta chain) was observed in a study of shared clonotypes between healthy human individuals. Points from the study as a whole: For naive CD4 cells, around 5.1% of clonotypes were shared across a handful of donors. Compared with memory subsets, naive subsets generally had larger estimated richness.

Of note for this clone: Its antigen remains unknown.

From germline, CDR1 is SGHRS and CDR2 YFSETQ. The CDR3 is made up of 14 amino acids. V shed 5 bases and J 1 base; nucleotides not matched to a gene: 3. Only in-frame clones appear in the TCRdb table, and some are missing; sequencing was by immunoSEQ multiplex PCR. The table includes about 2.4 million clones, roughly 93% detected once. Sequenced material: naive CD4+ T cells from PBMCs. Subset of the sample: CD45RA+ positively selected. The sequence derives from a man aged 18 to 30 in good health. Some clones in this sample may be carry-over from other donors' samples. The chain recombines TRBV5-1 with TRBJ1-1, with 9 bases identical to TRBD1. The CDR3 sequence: CASRQGAQNTEAFF. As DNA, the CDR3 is TGCGCCAGCAGACAGGGGGCCCAGAACACTGAAGCTTTCTTT.